This T cell receptor (beta chain) was sequenced for a study of T cell responses to AZD1222 COVID-19 vaccine. CDR3 length equals 12 residues. V gave up 4 bases and J gave up 4 bases, with 7 bases separating them. Sequencing was performed with immunoSEQ multiplex PCR; in TCRdb, only in-frame clones are kept and a portion is missing. The sample lists around 140,000 clones, roughly 90% occurring once. The chain recombines TRBV12-3 or TRBV12-4 with TRBJ1-2; D unclear. This receptor was obtained from an adult who received the AZD1222 COVID-19 vaccine. Sample: peripheral blood, taken 28 days after the second AZD1222 dose. The CDR3 sequence: CASSSTIYGYTF. CDR3 DNA: TGTGCCAGCAGTTCCACCATCTATGGCTACACCTTC.